The clone carrying this T cell receptor (beta chain) was counted a single time. The antigen is undetermined. Data came from immunoSEQ multiplex PCR; TCRdb stores just in-frame clones and leaves some out. The sample includes approximately 1,500 clones, over 65% of them seen just once. The CDR3 sequence is 17 residues long. Germline CDR1 and CDR2: SGHRS and YFSETQ. Trimming cost V 2 bases and J 6 bases; bases outside gene matches: 12. This entry is derived from a study of immune cell composition in non-small cell lung cancer. Study results and limitations: It was not proven that tumour-reactive clones equal dominant tumour-associated clones. Adenocarcinomas with higher top tumour-associated clone frequency had more reactive TILs.

Normal lung sampling was at least 3 cm from the tumour, as distant as possible. The specimen was non-adjacent lung tissue. The rearrangement joins TRBV5-1 to TRBJ2-1; 9 positions agree with TRBD2. This clonotype was sampled from a human donor with non-small cell lung cancer. CDR3 nucleotide sequence: TGCGCCAGCAGCTTTATGCCCGTGGGACTAGCAGTCAATGAGCAGTTCTTC. Its protein is CASSFMPVGLAVNEQFF.